This is a list of T cell receptor beta chains from one sample in a study of T cell changes during pregnancy in multiple sclerosis. TCRdb keeps only in-frame clones here, not all; method: immunoSEQ multiplex PCR. The sample yields roughly 69,000 clones, roughly 91% seen once. This specimen was peripheral blood, taken in the third trimester of pregnancy. The origin of the receptors is a female donor with multiple sclerosis, enrolled in a pregnancy study. Each CDR3 is given with its conserved first and last residue. Fields, in order: clone size, D gene, J gene, V gene, CDR3 protein, CDR3 DNA. The D gene is left open where the match is weak. Size is omitted from some rows. Given values are once, few, many or a class for expanded clones.

size: .
D: .
J: TRBJ2-7
V: TRBV7-8
CDR3: CASSNRDTAYEQYF
DNA: TGTGCCAGCAGCAACCGGGACACCGCCTACGAGCAGTACTTC

size: .
D: TRBD2
J: TRBJ2-5
V: TRBV9
CDR3: CASSVGTSGGLETQYF
DNA: TGTGCCAGCAGCGTTGGGACTAGCGGGGGGCTGGAGACCCAGTACTTC

size: .
D: .
J: TRBJ2-6
V: TRBV7-2
CDR3: CASSLAVSGANVLTF
DNA: TGTGCCAGCAGCTTAGCTGTATCTGGGGCCAACGTCCTGACTTTC

size: .
D: .
J: TRBJ2-4
V: TRBV28
CDR3: CASSLKPDIQYF
DNA: TGTGCCAGCAGTTTAAAGCCGGACATTCAGTACTTC

size: few
D: TRBD1
J: TRBJ1-1
V: TRBV2
CDR3: CASSERQGGNTEAFF
DNA: TGTGCCAGCAGTGAAAGACAGGGAGGGAACACTGAAGCTTTCTTT

size: .
D: TRBD1
J: TRBJ1-2
V: TRBV5-1
CDR3: CASSLGGADRDQLSRGYTF
DNA: TGCGCCAGCAGCTTGGGGGGCGCGGACAGGGATCAACTTTCTAGGGGCTACACCTTC

size: .
D: TRBD1
J: TRBJ2-5
V: TRBV6-1
CDR3: CASRDRGGDGTQYF
DNA: TGTGCCAGCAGGGACAGGGGTGGGGACGGGACCCAGTACTTC

size: .
D: TRBD1
J: TRBJ1-2
V: TRBV7-9
CDR3: CASILTGGGNYGYTF
DNA: TGTGCCAGCATCCTGACAGGGGGCGGTAACTATGGCTACACCTTC

size: once
D: .
J: TRBJ2-2
V: TRBV7-9
CDR3: CASSFGRENTGELFF
DNA: TGTGCCAGCAGCTTCGGCAGGGAGAACACCGGGGAGCTGTTTTTT

size: .
D: .
J: TRBJ2-3
V: TRBV4-3
CDR3: CASSQGHSWDTQYF
DNA: TGCGCCAGCAGCCAAGGCCACTCATGGGATACGCAGTATTTT

size: .
D: .
J: TRBJ1-2
V: TRBV29-1
CDR3: CSVWTDTNYGYTF
DNA: TGCAGCGTTTGGACAGATACTAACTATGGCTACACCTTC

size: .
D: TRBD2
J: TRBJ2-3
V: TRBV10-3
CDR3: CAISELASGGTDTQYF
DNA: TGTGCCATCAGTGAGTTGGCTAGCGGGGGCACAGATACGCAGTATTTT

size: .
D: TRBD1
J: TRBJ1-4
V: TRBV7-2
CDR3: CASSRQNRGRSTNEKLFF
DNA: TGTGCCAGCAGCCGTCAAAACAGGGGAAGGTCAACTAATGAAAAACTGTTTTTT

size: .
D: .
J: TRBJ2-2
V: TRBV28
CDR3: CASSLGQNTGELFF
DNA: TGTGCCAGCAGTTTGGGGCAGAACACCGGGGAGCTGTTTTTT

size: .
D: TRBD1
J: TRBJ1-2
V: TRBV19
CDR3: CASSNQQGGWWGYTF
DNA: TGTGCCAGTAGTAATCAACAGGGGGGATGGTGGGGCTACACCTTC

size: .
D: TRBD1
J: TRBJ2-3
V: TRBV5-6
CDR3: CASSAQGAGTDTQYF
DNA: TGTGCCAGCAGCGCACAGGGGGCCGGAACAGATACGCAGTATTTT

size: .
D: .
J: TRBJ2-1
V: TRBV5-1
CDR3: CASSHSRLRDEQFF
DNA: TGCGCCAGCAGTCACTCAAGGCTCAGGGATGAGCAGTTCTTC

size: .
D: .
J: TRBJ1-2
V: TRBV2
CDR3: CASSQTGNYGYTF
DNA: TGTGCCAGCAGCCAAACGGGTAACTATGGCTACACCTTC

size: .
D: .
J: TRBJ2-7
V: TRBV5-6
CDR3: CASSVLTGFYEQYF
DNA: TGTGCCAGCAGCGTGCTGACAGGTTTTTACGAGCAGTACTTC

size: .
D: .
J: TRBJ2-6
V: TRBV7-2
CDR3: CASLQGGGANVLTF
DNA: TGTGCCAGTTTGCAGGGTGGGGGGGCCAACGTCCTGACTTTC

size: .
D: .
J: TRBJ2-7
V: TRBV2
CDR3: CATMQNPVSYEQYF
DNA: TGTGCCACAATGCAGAACCCCGTCTCCTACGAGCAGTACTTC

size: .
D: .
J: TRBJ1-2
V: TRBV11-2
CDR3: CASSLGVVFGSYTF
DNA: TGTGCCAGCAGCTTAGGCGTCGTTTTTGGTAGCTACACCTTC